This T cell receptor beta chain was identified in a study of early T cells in non-severe SARS-CoV-2 infection. Across the study: Bulk RNA from unsorted whole blood was sequenced; chains were unpaired.

This clonotype was counted a few times. TCRdb reanalysed the 5' RACE reads using MiXCR and keeps one entry per CDR3 protein. Of under 80,000 distinct CDR3 sequences listed, around 10% are singletons. The germline V gene encodes CDR1 SGHVS and CDR2 FQNEAQ. Trimming stripped 5 bases from V and 6 bases from J, with 17 bases between. The CDR3 is made up of 14 amino acids. This receptor was taken from an adult who was a healthcare worker with PCR-confirmed SARS-CoV-2 infection or an uninfected control (not recorded which). The chain recombines TRBV7-8 with TRBJ2-7, with D perhaps assigned TRBD1 or TRBD2 (5 bases each). Sequenced material: whole blood. Written as DNA, the CDR3 is TGTGCCAGCAGCCCCCACGGACCAGGGAGCGAGCAGTACTTC. Translated, it gives CASSPHGPGSEQYF.